This T cell receptor beta chain stems from a study of Graves' ophthalmopathy and Graves' hyperthyroidism. General study results and limits: Distinction of ophthalmopathy from stable hyperthyroidism by a 13-signature model reached roughly 88% sensitivity and 75% to 84% specificity. The authors also found most expanded thyroid clonotypes above 0.001 frequency in blood.

The length of the CDR3 is 14 residues. Per the germline V gene, CDR1 is SGHTA and CDR2 is FQGNSA. Trimming took 5 bases from V and 5 from J, leaving 15 bases between them. This clonotype was seen at least ten times. The antigen remains unidentified. Hyperthyroidism patients were newly diagnosed, under 2 months' duration, aged 18 to 65. Clinical symptoms, serum thyroxine, TRAb, thyroid ultrasound and orbital computed tomography formed the basis of diagnosis. CDR3 regions of TCR beta were amplified from RNA transcripts. Scientists carried out first-round RT-PCR using HTBI primers and then a second-round multiplex PCR. TCRdb reprocessed the multiplex PCR reads with MiXCR, giving one entry per CDR3 protein. The profile covers hundreds of thousands of distinct CDR3 sequences, with around 20% appearing a single time and around 3.2% taken by the ten largest.

This TCR was sampled from a woman between 18 and 29 years old with stable Graves' hyperthyroidism. Sequences were obtained from peripheral blood. The chain has TRBV7-2 and TRBJ1-2; D is possibly TRBD1 (5 bases). The CDR3 nucleotides are TGTGCCAGCAGCCCGCAGGGAGGTGGTTATGGCTACACCTTC. Protein product: CASSPQGGGYGYTF.